Below, 17 T cell receptor beta chains from the same sample are listed, as sequenced in a study of blood T cell repertoires in COVID-19 (dated by TCRdb to the early 2020s). Receptor amplification or capture employed the immunoSEQ multiplex PCR assay. TCRdb's version of the immuneACCESS table is confined to in-frame rearrangements and falls short of the full clone set. An unresolved V gene accounts for under half of the shortfall where checked; the remainder is of unknown origin. The sample table shows around 200,000 clones, and around 86% are seen once. The ten largest clones add up to approximately 7% of the sample. Sequences were obtained from peripheral blood. The receptors derive from a man in his forties with acute or convalescent COVID-19.

This clone was seen once. The chain carries TRBV27 and TRBJ1-2; TRBD1 is a possible D gene (6 bases). V lost 8 bases and J 2 bases, leaving 12 bases between the germline ends. The CDR3 sequence is 13 residues long. Germline loops: CDR1 MNHEY, CDR2 SMNVEV (reference sequence). The CDR3 reads CASGARGNYGYTF. In DNA, the CDR3 is TGTGCCAGCGGGGCGAGGGGGAACTATGGCTACACCTTC.

The CDR3 loop reads CASSLVQGALAGNTIYF. The CDR3 bases are TGTGCCAGCAGCTTGGTACAGGGGGCTTTGGCTGGAAACACCATATATTTT. The J gene is TRBJ1-3, the V gene TRBV5-6; 9 bases align to TRBD1. V lost 0 bases and J lost 2; bases outside the gene matches: 6. The CDR3 extends over 17 amino acids. Germline CDR1 reads SGHDT; CDR2 reads YYEEEE. The variable domain in full, completed from reference TRBV5-6 and TRBJ1-3, reads DAGVTQSPTHLIKTRGQQVTLRCSPKSGHDTVSWYQQALGQGPQFIFQYYEEEERQRGNFPDRFSGHQFPNYSSELNVNALLLGDSALYLCASSLVQGALAGNTIYFGEGSWLTVV.

The CDR3 spells CASRLTGTGNGYTF. In nucleotides, the CDR3 is TGCGCCAGTCGACTCACCGGGACAGGAAATGGCTACACCTTC. The genes are TRBV5-1 and TRBJ1-2, with 8 positions matching TRBD1. Germline lookup yields CDR1 SGHRS and CDR2 YFSETQ. The J segment lost 6 bases and the V segment lost 8 bases, leaving 12 bases of the junction unmatched. This CDR3 has 14 residues.

The chain employs TRBV27 and TRBJ2-5; D not certain. Trimming removed 6 bases from V and 4 bases from J, with 3 bases in between. The CDR3 spans 10 residues. From germline, CDR1 is MNHEY and CDR2 SMNVEV (reference sequence). The CDR3 DNA reads as TGTGCCAGCAGCAGAGAGACCCAGTACTTC. It is translated as CASSRETQYF.

V usage is TRBV5-4 and J usage is TRBJ1-2; the D gene is possibly TRBD1 (5 bases). The germline CDR1 and CDR2 sequences are SGHNT and YYREEE (reference sequence). Trimming shortened V by 6 bases and J by 7 bases, and 25 bases separated the two germline ends. The CDR3 consists of 16 residues. The CDR3 sequence is CASTLGKPGGQGGYTF. CDR3 in DNA: TGTGCCAGCACCCTGGGGAAACCGGGTGGCCAGGGTGGCTACACCTTC.

The J gene is TRBJ1-2, the V gene TRBV5-4; D possibly corresponds to TRBD1 (6 bases). Trimming took 5 bases from V and 4 from J, leaving 21 bases between them. This CDR3 is built from 16 residues. Per the germline V gene, CDR1 is SGHNT and CDR2 is YYREEE (reference sequence). The DNA of the CDR3 is TGTGCCAGCAGAACGGCAGGACAGACAGAACTCTATGGCTACACCTTC. Its protein product is CASRTAGQTELYGYTF.

The chain joins TRBV6-5 to TRBJ1-2, with 9 bases lining up with TRBD1. There are 16 residues in the CDR3. Germline lookup yields CDR1 MNHEY and CDR2 SVGAGI. V dropped 2 bases and J dropped 2; count of bases not matched to a gene: 6. CDR3 nucleotides: TGTGCCAGCAGTTACGCTCCGGGACAGGGCAACTATGGCTACACCTTC. Translation gives CASSYAPGQGNYGYTF.

The chain's CDR3 is CASSPPSATNEKLFF. CDR3 in DNA: TGTGCCAGCTCACCACCCAGCGCAACTAATGAAAAACTGTTTTTT. This chain links TRBV18 with TRBJ1-4; D is ambiguous. The germline V and J ends were trimmed by 0 bases and 0 bases, with 5 bases remaining between them. This CDR3 comprises 15 residues. Germline loops: CDR1 KGHSH, CDR2 LQKENI.

The chain has TRBV27 and TRBJ1-4; D unclear. V was trimmed by 4 bases and J by 5 bases, leaving 11 bases between them. This CDR3 spans 14 amino acids. Germline CDR1 is MNHEY and CDR2 is SMNVEV (reference sequence). The CDR3 region is CASSSHRRNEKLFF. The CDR3 DNA follows: TGTGCCAGCAGTTCCCACAGACGAAATGAAAAACTGTTTTTT.

Only one count was recorded for this clone. This rearrangement joins TRBV19 to TRBJ2-7; 7 bases map to TRBD1. Germline loops: CDR1 LNHDA, CDR2 SQIVND (reference sequence). Germline trimming cut 5 bases from V and 2 bases from J; bases unmatched to any gene: 9. CDR3 length equals 15 residues. As DNA, the CDR3 is TGTGCCAGTAGTCACCGGGACAGACCCCCCTACGAGCAGTACTTC. Amino acids: CASSHRDRPPYEQYF.

This chain joins TRBV19 and TRBJ1-5, with D possibly TRBD1 on 6 matching bases. Germline V gives CDR1 LNHDA, CDR2 SQIVND (reference sequence). The CDR3 totals 15 residues. Trimming pared 3 bases from V and 3 bases from J, leaving 12 bases between. The CDR3, as DNA: TGTGCCAGTAGTATTGTGGGGACACACAATCAGCCCCAGCATTTT. It codes for CASSIVGTHNQPQHF.

V and J are TRBV10-3 and TRBJ1-2, with 8 bases aligning to TRBD1. V lost 10 bases, J lost 2 bases, and 9 bases stayed unmatched. Looked up from germline, CDR1 is ENHRY and CDR2 is SYGVKD. This CDR3 has 14 amino acids. DNA for the CDR3: TGTGCCACAGAAACTCGGACAGGGAACTATGGCTACACCTTC. Its protein is CATETRTGNYGYTF.

Only a few counts were recorded for this clone. This chain joins TRBV18 and TRBJ1-1; D not certain. V was cut by 2 bases and J by 4 bases, with 14 bases left in between. In germline, CDR1 is KGHSH, CDR2 LQKENI. This CDR3 is built from 15 residues. The CDR3 coding sequence is TGTGCCAGCTCACCAGGGGAGACAAGAAGCACTGAAGCTTTCTTT. It yields the protein CASSPGETRSTEAFF.

This chain links TRBV9 with TRBJ1-3; D uncertain. CDR3 length equals 12 residues. Trimming shortened V by 3 bases and J by 4 bases, and 5 bases separated the two germline ends. The germline V gene has CDR1 SGDLS and CDR2 YYNGEE. The DNA of the CDR3 is TGTGCCAGCAGCGCCCAAGGAAACACCATATATTTT. Its translation: CASSAQGNTIYF.

This chain joins TRBV2 and TRBJ1-1, with D perhaps matching TRBD1 (5 bases). V was shortened by 5 bases and J by 4 bases, with 14 bases between the two germline ends. The V gene's germline CDR1 is SNHLY and CDR2 FYNNEI. The CDR3 is 14 amino acids. This chain's CDR3 is CASSLSGGGTEAFF. CDR3 coding DNA: TGTGCCAGCAGTTTGTCGGGCGGGGGCACTGAAGCTTTCTTT.

This clone was observed once. The chain combines TRBV29-1 with TRBJ1-1, with 8 bases that match TRBD1. With V trimmed by 6 bases and J by 3 bases, 6 bases remained unmatched. The germline gives CDR1 SQVTM, CDR2 ANQGSEA. The CDR3 is 13 amino acids. The CDR3 region is CSVRTGIDTEAFF. DNA for the CDR3: TGCAGCGTGAGGACAGGGATTGACACTGAAGCTTTCTTT.

The chain recombines TRBV29-1 with TRBJ2-3; D is undetermined. Germline V gene lookup returns CDR1 SQVTM and CDR2 ANQGSEA. The CDR3 runs 13 residues. With 3 bases removed from V and 2 bases from J, the gap between germline ends came to 9 bases. The CDR3 is CSVDLGFTDTQYF. In nucleotides, the CDR3 is TGCAGCGTTGATCTCGGGTTCACAGATACGCAGTATTTT.